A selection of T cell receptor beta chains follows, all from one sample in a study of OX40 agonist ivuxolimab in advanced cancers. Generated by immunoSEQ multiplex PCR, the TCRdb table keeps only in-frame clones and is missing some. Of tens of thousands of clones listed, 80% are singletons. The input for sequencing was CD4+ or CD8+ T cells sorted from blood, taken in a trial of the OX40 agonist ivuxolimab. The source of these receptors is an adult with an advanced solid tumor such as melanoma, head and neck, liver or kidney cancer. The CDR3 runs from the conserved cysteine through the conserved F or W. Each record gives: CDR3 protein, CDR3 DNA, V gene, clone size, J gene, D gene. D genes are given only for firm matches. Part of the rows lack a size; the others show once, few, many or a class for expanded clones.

CASSWGSGIGETQYF | TGTGCCAGCAGTTGGGGTAGCGGGATAGGAGAGACCCAGTACTTC | TRBV27 | NA | TRBJ2-5 | TRBD2
CAWSTGGEKLFF | TGTGCCTGGAGTACAGGGGGGGAAAAACTGTTTTTT | TRBV30 | NA | TRBJ1-4 | TRBD1
CASSVNSAETYEQYF | TGTGCCAGCAGCGTTAACTCGGCCGAAACCTACGAGCAGTACTTC | TRBV9 | NA | TRBJ2-7 | NA
CASSQDTDLYEQYF | TGTGCCAGCAGCCAAGACACCGACCTCTACGAGCAGTACTTC | TRBV7-9 | few | TRBJ2-7 | NA
CAISPSGSDYEDTQYF | TGTGCCATCAGCCCTAGCGGGAGTGATTACGAAGATACGCAGTATTTT | TRBV10-3 | NA | TRBJ2-3 | TRBD2
CASSLSSQNTEAFF | TGTGCCAGCAGCTTAAGCAGCCAAAACACTGAAGCTTTCTTT | TRBV7-6 | NA | TRBJ1-1 | NA
CASSFSSYEQYF | TGTGCCAGCAGCTTTTCCTCCTACGAGCAGTACTTC | TRBV7-2 | once | TRBJ2-7 | NA
CASSDGNGYTF | TGTGCCAGCTCTGATGGGAATGGCTACACCTTC | TRBV6-5 | NA | TRBJ1-2 | NA
CASSISWTDTQYF | TGTGCCAGTAGTATTTCTTGGACAGATACGCAGTATTTT | TRBV19 | NA | TRBJ2-3 | NA
CASSLARGQGNTEAFF | TGTGCCAGCAGCTTAGCGAGGGGACAGGGGAACACTGAAGCTTTCTTT | TRBV7-8 | NA | TRBJ1-1 | TRBD1
CASSLQQMNTEAFF | TGCGCCAGCAGCTTGCAACAGATGAACACTGAAGCTTTCTTT | TRBV5-1 | NA | TRBJ1-1 | NA
CASSISRNWDTQYRSYEQYF | TGTGCCAGTAGTATATCGAGAAATTGGGACACCCAATACCGCTCCTACGAGCAGTACTTC | TRBV19 | NA | TRBJ2-7 | NA
CASSPISGPNEKLFF | TGCGCCAGCAGCCCTATTTCGGGCCCTAATGAAAAACTGTTTTTT | TRBV4-3 | NA | TRBJ1-4 | NA
CASRGPGGGGNTIYF | TGTGCCAGCAGGGGGCCAGGGGGAGGGGGAAACACCATATATTTT | TRBV6-5 | NA | TRBJ1-3 | TRBD1
CASSFMTPGNTEAFF | TGTGCCAGCAGCTTCATGACTCCGGGGAACACTGAAGCTTTCTTT | TRBV5-4 | NA | TRBJ1-1 | NA
CASSPGQGRRAEAFF | TGCGCCAGCAGTCCAGGACAGGGTCGGAGGGCTGAAGCTTTCTTT | TRBV5-1 | NA | TRBJ1-1 | TRBD1
CASSPWTGATGELFF | TGTGCCAGCTCCCCATGGACAGGGGCTACCGGGGAGCTGTTTTTT | TRBV18 | NA | TRBJ2-2 | TRBD1
CASSPVGFTEAFF | TGTGCCAGCAGCCCTGTGGGGTTCACTGAAGCTTTCTTT | TRBV6-5 | NA | TRBJ1-1 | NA
CASSSRGGRETQYF | TGTGCCAGCAGCTCACGAGGGGGCCGGGAGACCCAGTACTTC | TRBV7-8 | few | TRBJ2-5 | TRBD1
CASRRTGVFDEQYF | TGTGCCAGCAGGCGGACAGGGGTCTTCGACGAGCAGTACTTC | TRBV2 | NA | TRBJ2-7 | TRBD1
CASSPPTNTGELFF | TGTGCCAGCTCACCACCTACGAACACCGGGGAGCTGTTTTTT | TRBV18 | once | TRBJ2-2 | NA
CASSYGQGAANEKLFF | TGCGCCAGCAGCTATGGACAGGGGGCTGCTAATGAAAAACTGTTTTTT | TRBV4-3 | NA | TRBJ1-4 | TRBD1
CASSLTFAYEQYF | TGCGCCAGCAGCTTGACATTCGCTTACGAGCAGTACTTC | TRBV5-1 | NA | TRBJ2-7 | NA
CASSRTPPGATNEKLFF | TGTGCCAGCAGCCGAACTCCTCCGGGTGCAACTAATGAAAAACTGTTTTTT | TRBV7-8 | NA | TRBJ1-4 | NA
CASSLTGMETQYF | TGTGCCAGCAGCTTGACAGGGATGGAGACCCAGTACTTC | TRBV5-4 | once | TRBJ2-5 | NA
CSLTGGDTQYF | TGCAGCCTTACGGGGGGGGATACGCAGTATTTT | TRBV29-1 | few | TRBJ2-3 | TRBD2
CASSLGRLDSPLHF | TGCGCCAGCAGCTTGGGCAGGCTGGATTCACCCCTCCACTTT | TRBV5-1 | NA | TRBJ1-6 | NA
CASPKVVTGELFF | TGTGCCAGCCCGAAGGTCGTTACCGGGGAGCTGTTTTTT | TRBV7-4 | NA | TRBJ2-2 | NA